This T cell receptor (beta chain) was captured by sequencing in a study of CD8 T cells in ankylosing spondylitis (dated by TCRdb to 2017 to 2019). Notes on the research overall: To find TCR variants linked to disease, the study profiled T cell receptor beta repertoires in ankylosing spondylitis patients and healthy donors. Peripheral blood was sampled, and synovial fluid was also collected from ankylosing spondylitis patients. The full study cohort was made up of about 24 ankylosing spondylitis patients and 108 healthy donors. Broader findings and caveats from the paper: In peripheral blood, the disease-linked clones were found at relatively low frequencies and had a CD8+ phenotype. The disease-linked clones were reported to be significantly enriched in matched synovial fluid samples from ankylosing spondylitis patients. Blood from ankylosing spondylitis patients appeared to be characterized by a TCR beta motif made up of about 8 highly homologous amino acid variants. Some TCR beta motif variants had previously been reported in synovial fluid and blood of reactive arthritis patients, which suggested common disease-initiation mechanisms.

A note on this clonotype: Its antigen is still unknown. It has no much larger one-base neighbor in the sample; base qualities were not kept.

The reads were generated on an Illumina HiSeq 2500. Quantitative 5'-RACE with molecular barcodes was the method used to prepare the TCR beta libraries. Per the original workflow: A new computational method based on a probabilistic model of VDJ rearrangement was used to identify disease-linked TCR variants. TCRdb reworked the public reads: Q25 trimming with fastp, MiXCR clone assembly, productive beta chains retained. Rows are unified per CDR3 protein, each entry keeping the most common DNA and genes. These V and J calls rely on TCRdb rather than the paper's analysis. Within this sample are hundreds of thousands of distinct CDR3 sequences, with roughly 26% of them counted one time only. About 0.89% of the sample lies in the top ten. V and J are truncated by 3 bases and 3 bases respectively, leaving an intervening sequence of 8 bases. The germline V gene (reference sequence) specifies DFQATT as CDR1 and SNEGSKA as CDR2. CDR3 length: 12 amino acids, cysteine to phenylalanine. Only the CDR3 part of the read is kept: 36 bases, read in frame from the first base.

The sequencing sample was made of blood, either unsorted or a sorted T cell fraction (not recorded which). The sequence was obtained from a male donor with ankylosing spondylitis. Recombination linked TRBV20-1 to TRBJ1-1; 5 matching bases give a weak D call of TRBD1. The bases read TGCAGTGCTAGCAGGGAGCACACTGAAGCTTTCTTT. Translated, this gives CSASREHTEAFF.